This T cell receptor (beta chain) is drawn from a study of blood T cell repertoires in COVID-19. Study details: Samples representing acute and convalescent COVID-19 were sourced from the United States, Italy and Spain. Sample material is recorded as cDNA or gDNA derived from T cells, B-cell-depleted T cells, or PBMCs.

This clone was recorded a few times. CDR1 is LNHDA and CDR2 is SQIVND in the germline V gene (reference sequence). The trim removed 0 bases at V and 4 bases at J, leaving 8 bases unmatched. The length of the CDR3 is 17 residues. Some clones are missing from TCRdb's copy, which holds only in-frame ones; the method was immunoSEQ multiplex PCR. The sample gives approximately 320,000 clones, 85% of which show up once; around 7.2% is in the top ten. Sequencing used peripheral blood. This chain joins TRBV19 and TRBJ1-5, with 8 bases identical to TRBD1. The sequence was obtained from a human donor in a cohort sampled during active COVID-19. CDR3: CASSIEVGGQDNQPQHF. Here the CDR3 DNA reads TGTGCCAGTAGTATAGAAGTGGGGGGACAGGATAATCAGCCCCAGCATTTT.